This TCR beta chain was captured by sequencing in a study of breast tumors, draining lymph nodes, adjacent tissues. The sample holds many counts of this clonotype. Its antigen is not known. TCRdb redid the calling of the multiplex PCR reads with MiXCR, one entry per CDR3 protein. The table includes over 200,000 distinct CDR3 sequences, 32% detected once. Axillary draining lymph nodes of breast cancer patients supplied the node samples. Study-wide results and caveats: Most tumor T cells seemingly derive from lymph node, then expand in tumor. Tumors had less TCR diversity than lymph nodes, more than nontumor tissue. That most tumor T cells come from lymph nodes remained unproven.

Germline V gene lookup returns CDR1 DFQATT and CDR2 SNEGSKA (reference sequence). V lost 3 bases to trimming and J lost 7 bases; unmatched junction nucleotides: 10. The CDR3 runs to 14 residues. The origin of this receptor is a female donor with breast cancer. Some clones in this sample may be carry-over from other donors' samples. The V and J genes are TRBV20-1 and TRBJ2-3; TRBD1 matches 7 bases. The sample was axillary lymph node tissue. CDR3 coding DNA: TGCAGTGCTAGTCCCGGGACAGAAGTATATACGCAGTATTTT. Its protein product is CSASPGTEVYTQYF.